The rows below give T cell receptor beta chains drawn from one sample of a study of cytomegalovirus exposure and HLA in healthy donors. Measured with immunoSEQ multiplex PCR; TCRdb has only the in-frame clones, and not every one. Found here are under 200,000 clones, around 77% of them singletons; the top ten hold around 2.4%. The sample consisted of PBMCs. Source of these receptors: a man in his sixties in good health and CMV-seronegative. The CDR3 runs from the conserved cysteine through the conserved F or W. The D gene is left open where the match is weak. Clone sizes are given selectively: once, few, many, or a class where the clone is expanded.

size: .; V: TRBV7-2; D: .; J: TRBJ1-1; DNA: TGTGCCAGCAGCTTAGGGAGACGCGAAGCTTTCTTT; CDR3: CASSLGRREAFF
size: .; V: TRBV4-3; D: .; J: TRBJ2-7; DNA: TGCGCCAGCAGCCAAAGGGCAGGGACCTACGAGCAGTACTTC; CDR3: CASSQRAGTYEQYF
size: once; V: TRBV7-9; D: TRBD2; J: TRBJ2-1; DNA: TGTGCCAGCAGGGCTAGCGGGAGGTTATCCTACAATGAGCAGTTCTTC; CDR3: CASRASGRLSYNEQFF
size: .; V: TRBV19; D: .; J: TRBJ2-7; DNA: TGTGCCAGTAGTCCCAGTGGGGCTCGTCCCTACGAGCAGTACTTC; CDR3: CASSPSGARPYEQYF
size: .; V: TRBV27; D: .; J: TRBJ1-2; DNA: TGTGCCAGCAGTTTAGGGGCCAACACCTATGGCTACACCTTC; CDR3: CASSLGANTYGYTF
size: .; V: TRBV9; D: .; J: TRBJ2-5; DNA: TGTGCCAGCAGCGTAGTATCAGGGCGCCAAGAGACCCAGTACTTC; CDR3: CASSVVSGRQETQYF
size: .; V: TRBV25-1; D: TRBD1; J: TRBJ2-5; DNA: TGTGCCAGCAGTCAGGGGGCGTTGGAGACCCAGTACTTC; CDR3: CASSQGALETQYF
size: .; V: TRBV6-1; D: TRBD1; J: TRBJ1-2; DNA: TGTGCCAGCAGTGACATGACAGGGTATATCTATGGCTACACCTTC; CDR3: CASSDMTGYIYGYTF
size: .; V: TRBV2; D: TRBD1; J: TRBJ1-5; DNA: TGTGCCAGCAGTGGGGACAGGGGGCGTCAGCCCCAGCATTTT; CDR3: CASSGDRGRQPQHF
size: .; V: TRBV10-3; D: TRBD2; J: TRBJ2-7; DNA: TGTGCCATCAGTGAGTATAGACTAGCCTCCTACGAGCAGTACTTC; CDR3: CAISEYRLASYEQYF
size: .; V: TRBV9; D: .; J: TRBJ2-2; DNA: TGTGCCAGCAGCCGAGCCGGGGAGCTGTTTTTT; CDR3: CASSRAGELFF
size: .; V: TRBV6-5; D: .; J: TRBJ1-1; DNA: TGTGCCAGCAGGTTTACTGGGCGGGCTGAAGCTTTCTTT; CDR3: CASRFTGRAEAFF
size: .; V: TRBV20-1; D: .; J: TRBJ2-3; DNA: TGCAGTTTAGCGGGCACAGATACGCAGTATTTT; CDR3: CSLAGTDTQYF
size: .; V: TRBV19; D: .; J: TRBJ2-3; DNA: TGTGCCAGTAGTAACCGCAGGGGCTTCGTTAGCACAGATACGCAGTATTTT; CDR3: CASSNRRGFVSTDTQYF
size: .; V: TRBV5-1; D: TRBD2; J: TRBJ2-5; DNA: TGCGCCAGCAGCCCCGGACTAGCGGGAGGGTCTCAAGAGACCCAGTACTTC; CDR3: CASSPGLAGGSQETQYF
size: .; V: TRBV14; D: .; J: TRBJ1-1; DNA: TGTGCCAGCAAACGTCCGGGGAGGGACACTGAAGCTTTCTTT; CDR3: CASKRPGRDTEAFF
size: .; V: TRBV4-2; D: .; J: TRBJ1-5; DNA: TGTGCCAGCAGTCCTCACAGGACTAGCAATCAGCCCCAGCATTTT; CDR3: CASSPHRTSNQPQHF
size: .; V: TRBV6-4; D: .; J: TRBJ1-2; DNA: TGTGCCAGCAGTGACCAGGAGGGGTTGGGCTACACCTTC; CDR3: CASSDQEGLGYTF
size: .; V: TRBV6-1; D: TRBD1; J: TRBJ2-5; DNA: TGTGCCGCCATTAACAGGGGTCTTGGAGAGACCCAGTACTTC; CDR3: CAAINRGLGETQYF
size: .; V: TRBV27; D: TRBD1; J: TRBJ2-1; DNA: TGTGCCAGCAGGACTGGACAGGGCGGCTACAATGAGCAGTTCTTC; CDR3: CASRTGQGGYNEQFF
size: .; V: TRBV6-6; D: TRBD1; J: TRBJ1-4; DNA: TGTGCCAGCAGTCAGGACAGGGTGGGTGAAAAACTGTTTTTT; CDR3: CASSQDRVGEKLFF
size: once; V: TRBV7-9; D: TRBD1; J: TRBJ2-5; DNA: TGTGCCAGCAGCTCTAGCCGACAGGGCTACCAAGAGACCCAGTACTTC; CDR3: CASSSSRQGYQETQYF
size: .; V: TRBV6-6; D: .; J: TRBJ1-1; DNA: TGTGCCAGCAGTTACTCTACAGTGAACACTGAAGCTTTCTTT; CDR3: CASSYSTVNTEAFF
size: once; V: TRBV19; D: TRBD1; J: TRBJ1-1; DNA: TGTGCCAGTGGGACAGGGCGGGACACTGAAGCTTTCTTT; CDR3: CASGTGRDTEAFF
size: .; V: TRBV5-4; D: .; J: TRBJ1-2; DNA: TGTGCCAGCAGCTTGGAACCGGAAAGGGACTATGGCTACCCCTTC; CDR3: CASSLEPERDYGYPF
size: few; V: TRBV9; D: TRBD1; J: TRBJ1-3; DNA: TGTGCCAGCAGCGTAGCGGGACAGGGAAGCTCTGGAAACACCATATATTTT; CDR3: CASSVAGQGSSGNTIYF
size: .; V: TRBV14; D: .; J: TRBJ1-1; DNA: TGTGCCAGCAGGAAGACAGCGAACACTGAAGCTTTCTTT; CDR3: CASRKTANTEAFF
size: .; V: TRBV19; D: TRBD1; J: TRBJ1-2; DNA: TGTGCCAGTGGTCATAGACAGGGCACCTATGGCTACACCTTC; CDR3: CASGHRQGTYGYTF
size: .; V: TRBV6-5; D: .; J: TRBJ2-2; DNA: TGTGCCAGCAGACAGGACCCAACGGGCGGGGAGCTGTTTTTT; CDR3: CASRQDPTGGELFF
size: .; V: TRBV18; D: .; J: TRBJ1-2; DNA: TGTGCCAGCTCACCAGGGGGCCTGGGCTATGGCTACACCTTC; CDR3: CASSPGGLGYGYTF
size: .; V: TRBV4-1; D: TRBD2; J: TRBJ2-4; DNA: TGCGCCAGCAGCCAAGATCGCAGCGGGGGGTACAAAAACATTCAGTACTTC; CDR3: CASSQDRSGGYKNIQYF
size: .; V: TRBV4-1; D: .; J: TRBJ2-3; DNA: TGCGCCAGCAGCCAAGTGGCCAGGGCGTCGGCAGATACGCAGTATTTT; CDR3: CASSQVARASADTQYF
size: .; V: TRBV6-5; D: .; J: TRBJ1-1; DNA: TGTGCCAGCAGTTACGCGACTCAAGGTGAAGCTTTCTTT; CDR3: CASSYATQGEAFF
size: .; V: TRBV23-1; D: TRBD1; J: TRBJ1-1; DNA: TGCGCCGGAAGACAGGGACCTGTGAACACTGAAGCTTTCTTT; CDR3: CAGRQGPVNTEAFF
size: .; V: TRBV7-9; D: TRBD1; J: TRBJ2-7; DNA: TGTGCCAGCACAACCGGGACAGGGAACAACGAGCAGTACTTC; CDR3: CASTTGTGNNEQYF
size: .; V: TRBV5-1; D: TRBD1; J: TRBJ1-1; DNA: TGCGCCAGCAGCTCCTCGACAGGGTACACTGAAGCTTTCTTT; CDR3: CASSSSTGYTEAFF
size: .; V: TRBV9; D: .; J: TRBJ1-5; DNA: TGTGCCAGCAGCTCAGGGGTGGGGGGGGGCAATCAGCCCCAGCATTTT; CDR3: CASSSGVGGGNQPQHF
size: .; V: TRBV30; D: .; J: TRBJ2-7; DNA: TGTGCCTGGGCCTCTAGTGCCTACGAGCAGTACTTC; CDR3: CAWASSAYEQYF
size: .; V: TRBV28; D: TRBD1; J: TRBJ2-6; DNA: TGTGCCACTTCGACAGGGGGCCACTCTGGGGCCAACGTCCTGACTTTC; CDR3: CATSTGGHSGANVLTF
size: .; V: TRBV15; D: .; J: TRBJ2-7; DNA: TGTGCCACCAGCATAAGTCAGGGGGGCCACGAGCAGTACTTC; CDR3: CATSISQGGHEQYF
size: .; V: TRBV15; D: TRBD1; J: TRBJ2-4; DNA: TGTGCCACCAGTAACAGGGGTCTACCCAAAAACATTCAGTACTTC; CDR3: CATSNRGLPKNIQYF
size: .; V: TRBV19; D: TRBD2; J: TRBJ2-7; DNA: TGTGCCAGTAGTGCCGACGGACTAGCGAGATACTACGAGCAGTACTTC; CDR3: CASSADGLARYYEQYF
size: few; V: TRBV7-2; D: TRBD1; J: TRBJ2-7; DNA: TGTGCCAGCAGCTACCGCAGGGACAGCTACGAGCAGTACTTC; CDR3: CASSYRRDSYEQYF
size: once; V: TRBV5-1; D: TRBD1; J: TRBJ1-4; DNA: TGCGCCAGCAGCCCGCGGACAGGCCAAAATGAAAAACTGTTTTTT; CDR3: CASSPRTGQNEKLFF
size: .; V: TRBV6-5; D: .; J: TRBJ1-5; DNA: TGTGCCAGCAGTCTTTTCGGTGGAGGCAATCAGCCCCAGCATTTT; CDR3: CASSLFGGGNQPQHF
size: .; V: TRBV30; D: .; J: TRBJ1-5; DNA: TGTGCCTGGGGAATCCCGGGACACTCCAATCAGCCCCAGCATTTT; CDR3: CAWGIPGHSNQPQHF
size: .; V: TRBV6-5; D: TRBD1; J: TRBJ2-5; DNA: TGTGCCAGCAGTTCAGGACAGGGAGAGACCCAGTACTTC; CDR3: CASSSGQGETQYF
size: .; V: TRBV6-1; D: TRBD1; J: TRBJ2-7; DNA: TGTGCCAGCAGAAAAGCCCCACAGGGGGCGGGTGAGCAGTACTTC; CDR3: CASRKAPQGAGEQYF
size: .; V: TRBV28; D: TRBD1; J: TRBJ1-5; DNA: TGTGCCAGCAGTATGGACAGGGGCTTTCGCAATCAGCCCCAGCATTTT; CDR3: CASSMDRGFRNQPQHF
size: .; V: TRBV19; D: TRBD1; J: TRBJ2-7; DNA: TGTGCCAGTAGTACGGAAAGCGGGACAGGGGGCTCCGAGCAGTACTTC; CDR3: CASSTESGTGGSEQYF
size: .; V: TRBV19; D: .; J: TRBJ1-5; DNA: TGTGCCAGTAGTGGGGCCTATAGCAATCAGCCCCAGAATTTT; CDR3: CASSGAYSNQPQNF
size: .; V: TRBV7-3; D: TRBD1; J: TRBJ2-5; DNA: TGTGCCAGCAGCCGGACAGGACAAAAAGAGACCCAGTACTTC; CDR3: CASSRTGQKETQYF
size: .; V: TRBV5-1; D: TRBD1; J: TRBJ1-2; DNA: TGCGCCAGCAGCTTGGCGGGACAGCCGAGCCTGGGCTACCCCTTC; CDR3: CASSLAGQPSLGYPF
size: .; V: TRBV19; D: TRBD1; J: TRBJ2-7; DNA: TGTGCCAGTACCTCCCGGACAGGGGGGAACTACGAGCAGTACTTC; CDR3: CASTSRTGGNYEQYF